This is a list of T cell receptor beta chains from one sample in a study of cytomegalovirus exposure and HLA in healthy donors. This table comes from immunoSEQ multiplex PCR, and its TCRdb copy is limited to in-frame clones, with some not included. Of about 110,000 clones listed, approximately 83% are singletons. Specimen: PBMCs. The receptor set was obtained from a man aged 40-55 years in good health and CMV-seronegative. The CDR3 runs from the conserved cysteine through the conserved F or W. The order of the fields is clone size, V gene, CDR3 length, D gene, J gene, CDR3 protein, CDR3 DNA. A D gene is named only where the DNA matches it firmly. Expanded clones are given a class, and other clones once, few, many or no size at all.

clone_size: once; v_call: TRBV5-1; cdr3_length: 14; d_call: TRBD1; j_call: TRBJ1-4; cdr3_aa: CASSSGQGGEKLFF; cdr3_nt: TGCGCCAGCAGCTCGGGACAGGGGGGCGAAAAACTGTTTTTT
clone_size: .; v_call: TRBV30; cdr3_length: 15; d_call: .; j_call: TRBJ1-4; cdr3_aa: CAWSVPRGWSEKLFF; cdr3_nt: TGTGCCTGGAGTGTGCCTAGGGGGTGGAGTGAAAAACTGTTTTTT
clone_size: once; v_call: TRBV5-4; cdr3_length: 13; d_call: TRBD1; j_call: TRBJ1-1; cdr3_aa: CASSRQGTGEAFF; cdr3_nt: TGTGCCAGCAGCCGACAGGGAACCGGCGAAGCTTTCTTT
clone_size: .; v_call: TRBV28; cdr3_length: 13; d_call: TRBD1; j_call: TRBJ1-2; cdr3_aa: CASRLQGAWGYTF; cdr3_nt: TGTGCCAGCAGACTCCAGGGGGCGTGGGGCTACACCTTC
clone_size: .; v_call: TRBV2; cdr3_length: 15; d_call: .; j_call: TRBJ1-6; cdr3_aa: CASSGRRQDNSPLHF; cdr3_nt: TGTGCCAGCAGTGGACGGAGGCAAGATAATTCACCCCTCCACTTT
clone_size: .; v_call: TRBV30; cdr3_length: 13; d_call: .; j_call: TRBJ1-1; cdr3_aa: CAWSTGENTEAFF; cdr3_nt: TGTGCCTGGAGTACAGGAGAAAACACTGAAGCTTTCTTT
clone_size: few; v_call: TRBV2; cdr3_length: 12; d_call: .; j_call: TRBJ1-1; cdr3_aa: CALRGDITEAFF; cdr3_nt: TGTGCCTTACGGGGGGACATCACTGAAGCTTTCTTT
clone_size: .; v_call: TRBV6-5; cdr3_length: 15; d_call: TRBD1; j_call: TRBJ1-1; cdr3_aa: CIKGAKQGRNTEAFF; cdr3_nt: TGTATCAAGGGGGCTAAACAGGGGAGGAACACTGAAGCTTTCTTT
clone_size: .; v_call: TRBV5-4; cdr3_length: 14; d_call: TRBD1; j_call: TRBJ1-1; cdr3_aa: CASSGQGLYTEAFF; cdr3_nt: TGTGCCAGCAGCGGACAGGGGCTGTACACTGAAGCTTTCTTT
clone_size: .; v_call: TRBV29-1; cdr3_length: 14; d_call: TRBD1; j_call: TRBJ1-5; cdr3_aa: CSVASGTGNQPQHF; cdr3_nt: TGCAGCGTTGCCTCCGGGACAGGGAATCAGCCCCAGCATTTT
clone_size: once; v_call: TRBV15; cdr3_length: 15; d_call: .; j_call: TRBJ2-3; cdr3_aa: CATSGGPSGTDTQYF; cdr3_nt: TGTGCCACCAGCGGAGGACCGAGCGGCACAGATACGCAGTATTTT
clone_size: .; v_call: TRBV5-4; cdr3_length: 15; d_call: TRBD2; j_call: TRBJ2-5; cdr3_aa: CASSLPSGELETQYF; cdr3_nt: TGTGCCAGCAGCTTGCCTAGCGGGGAGCTTGAGACCCAGTACTTC
clone_size: .; v_call: TRBV30; cdr3_length: 13; d_call: .; j_call: TRBJ2-7; cdr3_aa: CAWETVASYEQYF; cdr3_nt: TGTGCCTGGGAGACAGTGGCCTCCTACGAGCAGTACTTC
clone_size: .; v_call: TRBV4-1; cdr3_length: 15; d_call: .; j_call: TRBJ1-5; cdr3_aa: CASSQDGTRTRSQHF; cdr3_nt: TGCGCCAGCAGCCAAGACGGGACACGGACCCGGTCCCAGCATTTT